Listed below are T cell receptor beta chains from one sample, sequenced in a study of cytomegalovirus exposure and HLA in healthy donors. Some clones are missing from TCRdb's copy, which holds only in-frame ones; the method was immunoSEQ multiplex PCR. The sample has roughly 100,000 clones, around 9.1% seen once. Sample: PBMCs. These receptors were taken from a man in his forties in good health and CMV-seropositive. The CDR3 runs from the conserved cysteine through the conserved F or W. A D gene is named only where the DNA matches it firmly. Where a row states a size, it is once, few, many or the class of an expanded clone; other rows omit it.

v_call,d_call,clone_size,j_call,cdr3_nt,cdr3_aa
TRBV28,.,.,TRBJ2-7,TGTGCCAGCCGGGGTGCTGGGGGGTCCTACGAGCAGTACTTC,CASRGAGGSYEQYF
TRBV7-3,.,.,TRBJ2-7,TGTGCCAGCAGCTTAAAGCGGACGGACGAGCAGTACTTC,CASSLKRTDEQYF
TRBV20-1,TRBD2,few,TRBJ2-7,TGCGTCCCCGGGACTAACTACGAGCAGTACTTC,CVPGTNYEQYF
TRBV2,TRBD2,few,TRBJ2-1,TGTGCCAGCAGTGAAGCGCTTGGGCTAGCGGTCAGCTCCTACAATGAGCAGTTCTTC,CASSEALGLAVSSYNEQFF
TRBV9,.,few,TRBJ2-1,TGTGCCAGCAGCGTAGAAGGACTGAGCTACAATGAGCAGTTCTTC,CASSVEGLSYNEQFF
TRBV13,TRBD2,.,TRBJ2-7,TGTGCCAGCAGCCCCCGAACTAGCGAAGGCTCCTACGAGCAGTACTTC,CASSPRTSEGSYEQYF
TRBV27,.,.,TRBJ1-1,TGTGCCAGCAGCCGGGGGGCAGTGAACACTGAAGCTTTCTTT,CASSRGAVNTEAFF
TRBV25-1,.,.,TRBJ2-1,TGTGCCAGCAGCGAAAGACAGGACAATGAGCAGTTCTTC,CASSERQDNEQFF
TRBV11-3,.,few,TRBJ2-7,TGTGCCAGCAGCTTAGGTAGGGGCGACGAGCAGTACTTC,CASSLGRGDEQYF
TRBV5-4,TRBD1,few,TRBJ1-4,TGTGCCAGTACCGCCGGGACAGGATATCCTAATGAAAAACTGTTTTTT,CASTAGTGYPNEKLFF
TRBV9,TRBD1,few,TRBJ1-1,TGTGCCAGCAGCGTTACGGGACAGGGGGCCTCTGAAGCTTTCTTT,CASSVTGQGASEAFF
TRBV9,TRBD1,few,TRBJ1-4,TGTGCCAGCAGCGACGAGGGACAGCCTAATGAAAAACTGTTTTTT,CASSDEGQPNEKLFF
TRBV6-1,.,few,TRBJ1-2,TGTGCCAGCATTTTAGACACCATCCTCTATGGCTACACCTTC,CASILDTILYGYTF
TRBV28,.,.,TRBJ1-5,TGTGCCAGCAGCCTAAATCCGTACTATAGCAATCAGCCCCAGCATTTT,CASSLNPYYSNQPQHF
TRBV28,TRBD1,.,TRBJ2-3,TGTGCCATCGACATGGGACAGGGCACGACTAGCACAGATACGCAGTATTTT,CAIDMGQGTTSTDTQYF
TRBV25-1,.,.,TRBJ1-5,TGTGCCAGCAGTGAATATTTGTCCGATCAGCCCCAGCATTTT,CASSEYLSDQPQHF
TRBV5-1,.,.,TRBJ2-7,TGCGCCAGCAGCTTGGGAGGACACGGGCAGTACTTC,CASSLGGHGQYF
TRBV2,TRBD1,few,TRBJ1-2,TGTGCCAGCAGCCGCGGCCAGGGGACAGCTAACTATGGCTACACCTTC,CASSRGQGTANYGYTF
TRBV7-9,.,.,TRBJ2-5,TGTGCCAGCAGATACCAGGGAATGCAAGAGACCCAGTACTTC,CASRYQGMQETQYF
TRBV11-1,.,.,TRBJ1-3,TGTGCCAGCAGCTTCGGTATCTCTGGAAACACCATATATTTT,CASSFGISGNTIYF
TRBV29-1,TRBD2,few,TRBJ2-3,TGCAGCGTCGAACCGGGGGTCGGACTAGCGGGAGCTTCCACAGATACGCAGTATTTT,CSVEPGVGLAGASTDTQYF
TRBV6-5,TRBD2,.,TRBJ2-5,TGTGCCAGCAGGGGGACTAGCATAGGACAAGAGACCCAGTACTTC,CASRGTSIGQETQYF
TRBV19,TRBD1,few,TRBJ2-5,TGTGCCAGTAGTATTGCTCCAGGGGGCGCAGAGACCCAGTACTTC,CASSIAPGGAETQYF
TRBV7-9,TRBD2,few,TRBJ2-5,TGTGCCAGCGGATACTCTAGCGGGAGAGGAGAGACCCAGTACTTC,CASGYSSGRGETQYF
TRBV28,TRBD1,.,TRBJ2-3,TGTGCCAGCAGCGCCGGGGACAGGGGGGTCTCGGATACGCAGTATTTT,CASSAGDRGVSDTQYF
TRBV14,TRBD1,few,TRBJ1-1,TGTGCCAGCAGCCCCTGGGACAGGAGGGCTGAAGCTTTCTTT,CASSPWDRRAEAFF
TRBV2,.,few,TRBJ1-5,TGTGCCAGCCGGCGGGAAGGGGATCAGCCCCAGCATTTT,CASRREGDQPQHF
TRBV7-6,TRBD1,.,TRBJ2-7,TGTGCCAGCAGCGACACGGACAGGGAGGCCTACGAGCAGTACTTC,CASSDTDREAYEQYF
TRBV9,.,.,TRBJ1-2,TGTGCCAGCAGCGTCGGGGAAAACTATGGCTACACCTTC,CASSVGENYGYTF
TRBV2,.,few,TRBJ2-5,TGTGCCAGCAAGGGAGAAGAGACCCAGTACTTC,CASKGEETQYF
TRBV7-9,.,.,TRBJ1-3,TGTGCCAGCAGCTTAGCGAGGGGGACCGGAAACACCATATATTTT,CASSLARGTGNTIYF
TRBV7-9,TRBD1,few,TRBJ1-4,TGTGCCAGCAGCCCTCGGACAGGGTCCGAAAAACTGTTTTTT,CASSPRTGSEKLFF
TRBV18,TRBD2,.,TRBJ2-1,TGTGCCAGCTCCCTAGCGGAGACTAGCAAGTTCTTC,CASSLAETSKFF
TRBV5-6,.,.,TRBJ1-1,TGTGCCAGCAGCTCGACGAGGGGGATGAACACTGAAGCTTTCTTT,CASSSTRGMNTEAFF
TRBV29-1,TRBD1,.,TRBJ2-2,TGCAGCGTTGGACAGGGGTTGAACACCGGGGAGCTGTTTTTT,CSVGQGLNTGELFF
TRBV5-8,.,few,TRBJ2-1,TGTGCCAGCAGCGGAGGGACTTCCTCCTACAATGAGCAGTTCTTC,CASSGGTSSYNEQFF
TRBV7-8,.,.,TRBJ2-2,TGTGCCAGCAGCTTAGTCGGGAGTTGGACCGGGGAGCTGTTTTTT,CASSLVGSWTGELFF
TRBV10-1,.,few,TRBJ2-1,TGCGCCAGCAGTGATAGTTACAATGAGCAGTTCTTC,CASSDSYNEQFF
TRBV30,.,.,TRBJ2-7,TGTGCCTGGAGTGGGGGGGATTTCTACGAGCAGTACTTC,CAWSGGDFYEQYF
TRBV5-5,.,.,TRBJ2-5,TGTGCCAGCAGCCCCAGTCAGGGGTTCCAAGAGACCCAGTACTTC,CASSPSQGFQETQYF
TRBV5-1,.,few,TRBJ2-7,TGCGCCAGCAGCTCGAGATTTCTTGAAAAAACCCAGGTCGTTTACGAGCAGTACTTC,CASSSRFLEKTQVVYEQYF
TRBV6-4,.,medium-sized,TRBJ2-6,TGTGCCAGCAGCAGGGGGGCCAGCTCTGGGGCCAACGTCCTGACTTTC,CASSRGASSGANVLTF
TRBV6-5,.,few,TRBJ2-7,TGTGCCAGCAGTTACCGGCGGGACTACGAGCAGTACTTC,CASSYRRDYEQYF
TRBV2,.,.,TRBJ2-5,TGTGCCAGCAGTGAAGACCGGGGTTACGAGACCCAGTACTTC,CASSEDRGYETQYF
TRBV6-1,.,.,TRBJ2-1,TGTGCCAGCAGTGTCGGGGTGATGAATGAGCAGTTCTTC,CASSVGVMNEQFF
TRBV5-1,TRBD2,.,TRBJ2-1,TGCGCCAGCAGGGCGGGACTAGGCTACAATGAGCAGTTCTTC,CASRAGLGYNEQFF